The source of this TCR beta chain is a study of cytomegalovirus exposure and HLA in healthy donors. The PCR ran on 60 Vbeta and 13 Jbeta primers. The data were produced by immunoSEQ multiplex PCR, yet TCRdb's version contains in-frame clones alone and is incomplete. The profile covers 99,000 or so clones, with 60% to 85% appearing a single time and approximately 5.1% taken by the ten largest. Study-wide results and limits: Sequencing had likely introduced a cluster of highly shared sequence variants as an artifact. A later analysis reportedly found that, within productive TCRs, an Asian-associated ancestry cluster had fewer N-insertions than the mean observed across the 666 donors. In the analysis, some V segments, TRBV6-2 and TRBV6-3 included, were excluded as indistinguishable.

Worth noting for this clone: Its antigen is undetermined.

Looked up from germline, CDR1 is SGDLS and CDR2 is YYNGEE. The CDR3 has 15 amino acids. J lost 8 bases, V lost 0 bases, and 5 bases had no gene match. The chain has TRBV9 and TRBJ2-1, with 10 bases fitting TRBD2. This clonotype was obtained from a male donor in good health and CMV-seronegative. The material sequenced was PBMCs. The CDR3 DNA reads as TGTGCCAGCAGCGTAGTTAGCGGGAGGCCGTATGAGCAGTTCTTC. Translated, it gives CASSVVSGRPYEQFF. The whole variable domain, filled in from reference TRBV9 and TRBJ2-1, reads DSGVTQTPKHLITATGQRVTLRCSPRSGDLSVYWYQQSLDQGLQFLIQYYNGEERAKGNILERFSAQQFPDLHSELNLSSLELGDSALYFCASSVVSGRPYEQFFGPGTRLTVL.